The 19 T cell receptor beta chains in this list originate from one sample, sequenced in a study of shared clonotypes between healthy human individuals. The data were produced by immunoSEQ multiplex PCR, yet TCRdb's version contains in-frame clones alone and is incomplete. The sample yields about half a million clones, more than 75% seen once. The sample comprised PBMCs. These receptors were obtained from a woman aged 40 to 50 in good health. Some clones in this sample may be carry-over from other donors' samples.

The chain has TRBV9 and TRBJ2-2; perhaps TRBD1 as D (5 bases). Trimming took 4 bases from V and 2 from J, leaving 12 bases between them. The V gene's germline CDR1 is SGDLS and CDR2 YYNGEE. CDR3 length: 15 residues. This CDR3 reads CASSPWGFNTGELFF. DNA for the CDR3: TGTGCCAGCAGCCCCTGGGGCTTCAACACCGGGGAGCTGTTTTTT.

The rearrangement links TRBV30 to TRBJ1-5; 10 bases agree with TRBD1. CDR1 is GTSNPN and CDR2 is SVGIG in the germline V gene (reference sequence). This CDR3 has 18 amino acids. V shed 2 bases, J shed 2 bases, and the junction held 12 bases outside the gene matches. CDR3 residues: CAWSPRDRGTAGNQPQHF. CDR3 DNA sequence: TGTGCCTGGAGTCCCCGGGACAGGGGAACTGCCGGCAATCAGCCCCAGCATTTT.

The sample holds one count of this clone. V is TRBV29-1 and J is TRBJ2-5; maybe TRBD1 (5 bases). V was trimmed by 6 bases and J by 5 bases, leaving 19 bases between them. This CDR3 is built from 14 residues. CDR1 and CDR2 from the germline V gene are SQVTM and ANQGSEA. CDR3 loop: CSVDVDQGRETQYF. The CDR3 DNA reads TGCAGCGTCGACGTGGACCAGGGCAGGGAGACCCAGTACTTC.

This chain connects TRBV14 to TRBJ1-2; the D gene is possibly TRBD1 (5 bases). Germline assignment: CDR1 SGHDN and CDR2 FVKESK. V shed 1 base and J shed 0 bases, with 9 bases lying between them. The CDR3 consists of 15 residues. In nucleotides, the CDR3 is TGTGCCAGCAGCCAAGTCGACAGAACTAACTATGGCTACACCTTC. It translates to CASSQVDRTNYGYTF.

This clone has just one count. This sequence joins TRBV7-6 and TRBJ1-3; tentative D call: TRBD1 (5 bases). CDR3 length: 15 amino acids. Germline V gene lookup returns CDR1 SGHVS and CDR2 FNYEAQ. V lost 2 bases and J lost 4, with 12 bases in between. CDR3 residues: CASSLRRGSGNTIYF. The CDR3 nucleotides read TGTGCCAGCAGCTTAAGGCGGGGGTCAGGAAACACCATATATTTT.

This chain uses TRBV28 with TRBJ2-3; D unclear. Between the trimmed V and J ends, which lost 3 bases and 6 bases, there was a span of 13 bases. CDR3 length: 14 amino acids. CDR1 is MDHEN and CDR2 is SYDVKM in the germline V gene. CDR3 protein: CASSFVTRVDTQYF. In DNA form, the CDR3 reads TGTGCCAGCAGTTTCGTTACACGGGTGGATACGCAGTATTTT.

This chain uses TRBV27 with TRBJ2-3, with 10 bases lining up with TRBD2. The CDR3 is 17 amino acids. The V gene end was trimmed by 2 bases and the J gene end by 4 bases; junction bases not matched to a gene: 9. Germline V CDR1 and CDR2: MNHEY, SMNVEV (reference sequence). CDR3 sequence (DNA): TGTGCCAGCAGTTTAGGGTTGTCTAGCGGGGGTTCAGATACGCAGTATTTT. This codes for CASSLGLSSGGSDTQYF.

The rearrangement joins TRBV5-4 to TRBJ2-7, with 8 bases that match TRBD2. This CDR3 spans 15 amino acids. J gave up 4 bases and V 2 bases, and 8 bases lay outside the gene matches. Germline V gives CDR1 SGHNT, CDR2 YYREEE (reference sequence). The CDR3 sequence is CASSLSGGSLYEQYF. DNA for the CDR3: TGTGCCAGCAGCTTATCGGGGGGGAGCTTGTACGAGCAGTACTTC.

This chain connects TRBV18 to TRBJ1-5, with TRBD1 matching 11 bases. V gave up 2 bases and J gave up 2 bases; unmatched junction bases: 2. The CDR3 is 16 residues long. Germline-derived CDR1 and CDR2 are KGHSH and LQKENI. CDR3 nucleotide sequence: TGTGCCAGCTCACCATCGGGACAGGGGGGCAATCAGCCCCAGCATTTT. Its protein is CASSPSGQGGNQPQHF. Variable domain in full (rest from reference TRBV18 and TRBJ1-5): NAGVMQNPRHLVRRRGQEARLRCSPMKGHSHVYWYRQLPEEGLKFMVYLQKENIIDESGMPKERFSAEFPKEGPSILRIQQVVRGDSAAYFCASSPSGQGGNQPQHFGDGTRLSIL.

The V call is TRBV18, the J call TRBJ2-1; 14 positions agree with TRBD2. The CDR3 is 16 amino acids. V gave up 5 bases and J gave up 10 bases; unmatched junction bases: 10. Germline values: CDR1 KGHSH, CDR2 LQKENI. CDR3 sequence (DNA): TGTGCCAGCTCATCCGAGACTAGCGGGAGGGCCAGAGAGCAGTTCTTC. This sequence encodes CASSSETSGRAREQFF.

This rearrangement joins TRBV13 to TRBJ2-7; D is ambiguous. V dropped 3 bases and J dropped 5 bases, with 8 bases sitting between them. The germline gives CDR1 PRHDT, CDR2 FYEKMQ (reference sequence). CDR3 size: 12 residues. CDR3 amino acids: CASSFSGDEQYF. DNA for the CDR3: TGTGCCAGCAGCTTTTCCGGAGACGAGCAGTACTTC.

The chain combines TRBV21-1 with TRBJ2-7. TRBV21-1 is a pseudogene. The CDR3 has 23 amino acids. Here the CDR3 reads CASSSKSPGEPPHPDSPPEEQYF. The DNA of the CDR3 is TGTGCCAGCAGCAGCAAGTCCCCAGGAGAGCCCCCCCACCCCGATTCTCCACCGGAGGAGCAGTACTTC.

The chain combines TRBV19 with TRBJ1-5, with no clear D. Germline assignment: CDR1 LNHDA and CDR2 SQIVND (reference sequence). V was clipped by 3 bases and J by 0 bases, with 15 bases between them. The CDR3 runs to 17 residues. The DNA for the CDR3 is TGTGCCAGTAGTATGGTCGGCAGTTATTATAGCAATCAGCCCCAGCATTTT. It yields the protein CASSMVGSYYSNQPQHF.

The gene calls are TRBV28 and TRBJ2-7; 11 bases match TRBD1. This CDR3 spans 14 amino acids. V trimming: 3 bases; J trimming: 3 bases; junction bases outside the gene matches: 1. CDR1 MDHEN and CDR2 SYDVKM come from the germline V gene. CDR3 DNA: TGTGCCAGCAGTTTCGGGACAGGGGGCTACGAGCAGTACTTC. Translation: CASSFGTGGYEQYF.

V is TRBV6-4 and J is TRBJ2-3, with D possibly matching TRBD2 (6 bases). CDR1 MRHNA and CDR2 SNTAGT come from the germline V gene. This CDR3 spans 15 amino acids. The V gene lost 6 bases and the J gene lost 1 base, with 14 bases spanning the gap. The CDR3 DNA sequence: TGTGCCAGCAGCCCCGATGGAGGGGGCACAGATACGCAGTATTTT. Translating gives CASSPDGGGTDTQYF.

About this clone itself: Additional DNA sequences in this sample encode the identical CDR3. V is TRBV6-5 and J is TRBJ2-7; D is ambiguous. The CDR3 covers 11 residues. V gave up 2 bases and J gave up 6 bases, with 5 bases separating them. Germline V gives CDR1 MNHEY, CDR2 SVGAGI. CDR3 protein: CASSYLGEQYF. The CDR3 DNA follows: TGTGCCAGCAGTTACCTCGGCGAGCAGTACTTC.

This chain links TRBV7-3 with TRBJ2-5; 9 bases align to TRBD2. V was pared by 5 bases and J by 7 bases, with 8 bases of the junction left unmatched. Germline V CDR1 and CDR2: SGHTA, FQGTGA. The CDR3 covers 14 residues. The CDR3 loop is CASSVAASGATQYF. CDR3 in DNA: TGTGCCAGCAGCGTAGCGGCTAGCGGGGCGACCCAGTACTTC. Using reference TRBV7-3 and TRBJ2-5 for the parts outside the CDR3, the full variable domain is GAGVSQTPSNKVTEKGKYVELRCDPISGHTALYWYRQSLGQGPEFLIYFQGTGAADDSGLPNDRFFAVRPEGSVSTLKIQRTERGDSAVYLCASSVAASGATQYFGPGTRLLVL.

The CDR3 DNA reads TGTGCCAGCAGTGAACTGGACAGGGGTGAAAAACTGTTTTTT. It encodes CASSELDRGEKLFF. The rearrangement uses TRBV2 and TRBJ1-4, with 9 positions matching TRBD1. Trimming at V came to 2 bases and at J to 7 bases, leaving 2 bases not matched to a gene. The CDR3 is 14 amino acids. The germline V gene encodes CDR1 SNHLY and CDR2 FYNNEI.

V and J are TRBV7-3 and TRBJ2-3; 8 bases align to TRBD2. CDR1 is SGHTA and CDR2 is FQGTGA in the germline V gene. The CDR3 sequence is 15 residues long. V lost 5 bases to trimming and J lost 3 bases; unmatched junction nucleotides: 7. The CDR3 DNA sequence: TGTGCCAGCAGCCGTAGCGGGATGATAACAGATACGCAGTATTTT. This sequence encodes CASSRSGMITDTQYF.